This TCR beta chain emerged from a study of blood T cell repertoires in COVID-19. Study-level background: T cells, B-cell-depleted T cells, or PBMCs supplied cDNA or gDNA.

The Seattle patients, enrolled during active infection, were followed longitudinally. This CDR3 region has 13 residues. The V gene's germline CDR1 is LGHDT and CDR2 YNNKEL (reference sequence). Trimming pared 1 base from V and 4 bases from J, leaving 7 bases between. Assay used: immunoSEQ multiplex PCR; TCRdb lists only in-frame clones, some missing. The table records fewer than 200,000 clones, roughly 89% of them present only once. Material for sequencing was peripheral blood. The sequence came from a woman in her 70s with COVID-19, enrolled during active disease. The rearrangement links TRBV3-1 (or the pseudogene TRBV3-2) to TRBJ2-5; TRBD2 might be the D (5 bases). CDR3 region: CASSQAGIETQYF. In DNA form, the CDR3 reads TGTGCCAGCAGCCAAGCGGGGATAGAGACCCAGTACTTC.